Listed below are T cell receptor beta chains from one sample, sequenced in a study of T cell repertoires in aging, cancer and after chemotherapy. TCRdb passed the multiplex PCR reads through MiXCR, listing each CDR3 protein once. This table has 2,000 to 2,500 distinct CDR3 sequences, 20% to 30% appearing once. Input material: blood. The receptors stem from a human donor with a solid tumor. CDR3s include the opening cysteine and the closing phenylalanine or tryptophan. The D gene is left open where the match is weak. A clone size is listed for some rows: how often the clone was seen (once, few, many), or a class if it is expanded.

CDR3: CASSYLPGSTYGYTF; DNA: TGTGCCAGCAGTTATCTTCCGGGGTCGACCTATGGCTACACCTTC; D: NA; V: TRBV6-5; size: medium-sized; J: TRBJ1-2
CDR3: CASSQDSGSSYEQYF; DNA: TGTGCCAGCAGCCAAGATAGCGGGAGCTCCTACGAGCAGTACTTC; D: TRBD2; V: TRBV4-2; size: few; J: TRBJ2-7
CDR3: CASRRGQGKSGNTIYF; DNA: TGTGCCAGTAGGAGGGGACAGGGGAAATCTGGAAACACCATATATTTT; D: TRBD1; V: TRBV19; size: medium-sized; J: TRBJ1-3
CDR3: CASSIGQAYYGYTF; DNA: TGTGCCAGTAGTATAGGACAGGCATACTATGGCTACACCTTC; D: NA; V: TRBV19; size: large; J: TRBJ1-2
CDR3: CASGTGANVLTF; DNA: TGTGCCAGCGGAACTGGGGCCAACGTCCTGACTTTC; D: NA; V: TRBV7-9; size: NA; J: TRBJ2-6
CDR3: CASSQEVAEAYNEQFF; DNA: TGCGCCAGCAGCCAAGAGGTAGCGGAGGCCTACAATGAGCAGTTCTTC; D: NA; V: TRBV4-3; size: medium-sized; J: TRBJ2-1
CDR3: CASSLAGAYANNEQFF; DNA: TGTGCCAGCAGCTTAGCGGGCGCGTACGCCAACAATGAGCAGTTCTTC; D: NA; V: TRBV7-2; size: NA; J: TRBJ2-1
CDR3: CSVPEGHEQYF; DNA: TGCAGCGTTCCGGAGGGCCACGAGCAGTACTTC; D: NA; V: TRBV29-1; size: large; J: TRBJ2-7
CDR3: CASSMGLAGGGELFF; DNA: TGTGCCAGTAGTATGGGACTAGCGGGAGGCGGGGAGCTGTTTTTT; D: TRBD2; V: TRBV19; size: large; J: TRBJ2-2
CDR3: CASSQDGLAERYEQYF; DNA: TGTGCCAGCAGCCAAGATGGACTAGCGGAAAGATACGAGCAGTACTTC; D: TRBD2; V: TRBV14; size: medium-sized; J: TRBJ2-7
CDR3: CSARGGFDTEAFF; DNA: TGCAGTGCTAGGGGGGGGTTCGACACTGAAGCTTTCTTT; D: NA; V: TRBV20-1; size: NA; J: TRBJ1-1
CDR3: CASSVGQGVDETQYF; DNA: TGTGCCAGCAGCGTAGGGCAGGGGGTTGACGAGACCCAGTACTTC; D: TRBD1; V: TRBV9; size: NA; J: TRBJ2-5
CDR3: CASSIGATGELFF; DNA: TGTGCCAGTAGTATAGGGGCGACCGGGGAGCTGTTTTTT; D: NA; V: TRBV19; size: NA; J: TRBJ2-2